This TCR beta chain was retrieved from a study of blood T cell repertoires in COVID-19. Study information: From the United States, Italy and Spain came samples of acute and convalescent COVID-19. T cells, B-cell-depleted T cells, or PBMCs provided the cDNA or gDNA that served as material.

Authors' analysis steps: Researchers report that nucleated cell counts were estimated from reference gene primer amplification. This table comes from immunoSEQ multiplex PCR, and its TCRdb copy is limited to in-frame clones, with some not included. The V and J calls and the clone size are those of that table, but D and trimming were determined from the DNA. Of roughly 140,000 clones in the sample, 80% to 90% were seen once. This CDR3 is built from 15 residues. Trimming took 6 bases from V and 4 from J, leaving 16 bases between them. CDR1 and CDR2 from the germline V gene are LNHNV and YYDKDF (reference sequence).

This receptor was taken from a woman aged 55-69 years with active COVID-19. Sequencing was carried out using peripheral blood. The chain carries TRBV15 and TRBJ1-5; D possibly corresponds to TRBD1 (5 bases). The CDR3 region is CATSKAREGNQPQHF. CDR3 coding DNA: TGTGCCACCAGTAAAGCACGGGAGGGGAATCAGCCCCAGCATTTT.